This is a list of T cell receptor beta chains from one sample in a study of cytomegalovirus exposure and HLA in healthy donors. The method was immunoSEQ multiplex PCR; TCRdb's version includes in-frame clones alone and lacks a portion of them. The sample has under 200,000 clones; roughly 79% are singletons. The sequencing input was PBMCs. Source of these receptors: a man aged 25 to 40 in good health and CMV-seronegative. Both conserved end residues are part of each CDR3. The D gene is left open where the match is weak. Not every row has a clone size; where given, it reads once, few, many or a size class.

clone size	D gene	J gene	V gene	CDR3 protein	CDR3 DNA
NA	TRBD2	TRBJ2-7	TRBV7-6	CASSAGLVGEQYF	TGTGCCAGCAGCGCGGGACTAGTCGGCGAGCAGTACTTC
few	TRBD2	TRBJ2-5	TRBV5-5	CASSLPGLAEKETQYF	TGTGCCAGCAGCTTGCCGGGACTAGCGGAAAAAGAGACCCAGTACTTC
NA	TRBD1	TRBJ1-2	TRBV6-4	CASSAGTGSYGYTF	TGTGCCAGCAGCGCCGGGACAGGGAGCTATGGCTACACCTTC
NA	NA	TRBJ2-1	TRBV30	CAWTRSRVGNEQFF	TGTGCCTGGACACGGAGCCGAGTTGGCAATGAGCAGTTCTTC
NA	TRBD2	TRBJ2-1	TRBV15	CATSRDYLSGSYNEQFF	TGTGCCACCAGCAGAGATTATCTCAGCGGGAGTTACAATGAGCAGTTCTTC
NA	TRBD1	TRBJ1-5	TRBV7-2	CASSLGDRVSFSNQPQHF	TGTGCCAGCAGCTTAGGTGACAGGGTCTCATTTAGCAATCAGCCCCAGCATTTT
NA	NA	TRBJ1-2	TRBV7-9	CASSTNRDPAGGYTF	TGTGCCAGCAGCACAAACAGGGATCCTGCGGGTGGCTACACCTTC
NA	NA	TRBJ1-6	TRBV27	CASSPAWGVDNSPLHF	TGTGCCAGCAGTCCGGCCTGGGGGGTGGATAATTCACCCCTCCACTTT
NA	NA	TRBJ2-7	TRBV6-5	CASGPSPRPYEQYF	TGTGCCAGCGGGCCAAGTCCTCGCCCTTACGAGCAGTACTTC
few	TRBD1	TRBJ2-7	TRBV10-2	CASSGGQGVSYEQYF	TGCGCCAGCAGTGGAGGGCAGGGGGTATCCTACGAGCAGTACTTC
few	NA	TRBJ1-5	TRBV6-1	CASDQAGQPQHF	TGTGCCAGTGACCAGGCGGGACAGCCCCAGCATTTT
NA	NA	TRBJ2-2	TRBV29-1	CSVISTGEPFF	TGCAGCGTTATTTCAACCGGGGAGCCGTTTTTT
few	TRBD1	TRBJ2-1	TRBV18	CASSQPGQGAEYNEQFF	TGTGCCAGCTCACAGCCGGGACAGGGGGCGGAGTACAATGAGCAGTTCTTC
NA	NA	TRBJ2-7	TRBV18	CASSPTSSEQYF	TGTGCCAGCTCACCAACTTCGAGCGAGCAGTACTTC
NA	NA	TRBJ1-1	TRBV7-3	CASSRTGNTEAFF	TGTGCCAGCAGCCGCACAGGGAACACTGAAGCTTTCTTT
few	TRBD1	TRBJ1-1	TRBV7-2	CASSSDRGRMNTEAFF	TGTGCCAGCAGTAGTGACAGGGGGAGAATGAACACTGAAGCTTTCTTT
NA	NA	TRBJ2-7	TRBV28	CASSLLDRSYEQYF	TGTGCCAGCAGTTTATTAGACAGGTCCTACGAGCAGTACTTC
NA	NA	TRBJ2-1	TRBV2	CASSENSGVSSYNEQFF	TGTGCCAGCAGTGAAAATTCGGGGGTCAGCTCCTACAATGAGCAGTTCTTC
NA	NA	TRBJ1-6	TRBV28	CASSLRDNNSPLHF	TGTGCCAGCAGTCTCAGGGACAATAATTCACCCCTCCACTTC
NA	NA	TRBJ1-2	TRBV10-3	CAISESDSPGIYGYTF	TGTGCCATCAGTGAGTCGGACAGCCCAGGCATCTATGGCTACACCTTC
NA	NA	TRBJ1-1	TRBV5-1	CASSSPQGGNTEAFF	TGCGCCAGCAGCTCCCCTCAGGGAGGGAACACTGAAGCTTTCTTT
NA	TRBD1	TRBJ2-7	TRBV2	CASSERQGAREQYF	TGTGCCAGCAGTGAACGTCAGGGGGCTCGCGAGCAGTACTTC
NA	NA	TRBJ2-5	TRBV28	CASSAPRMETQYF	TGTGCCAGCAGTGCCCCTAGGATGGAGACCCAGTACTTC
NA	NA	TRBJ1-4	TRBV18	CASSQGQDRWEKLFF	TGTGCCAGCTCCCAAGGGCAGGACAGATGGGAAAAACTGTTTTTT
NA	TRBD1	TRBJ2-1	TRBV28	CASSRTGSDNEQFF	TGTGCCAGCAGTCGGACAGGGAGTGACAATGAGCAGTTCTTC
few	TRBD2	TRBJ2-1	TRBV19	CASSSGGSGRYNEQFF	TGTGCCAGTAGCTCTGGCGGCAGCGGGAGATACAATGAGCAGTTCTTC
NA	NA	TRBJ2-7	TRBV18	CASSPLLPGTTYEQYF	TGTGCCAGCTCACCTCTCCTACCCGGGACAACCTACGAGCAGTACTTC
NA	NA	TRBJ2-7	TRBV20-1	CSAREVRKQYF	TGCAGTGCTAGAGAGGTGCGGAAGCAGTACTTC
NA	NA	TRBJ1-2	TRBV12-1	CASSFGVMGQGAHYGYTF	TGTGCCAGCAGCTTTGGGGTGATGGGACAGGGGGCCCACTATGGCTACACCTTC
once	NA	TRBJ1-1	TRBV7-6	CASSLGTLAARTEAFF	TGTGCCAGCAGCTTAGGAACACTCGCGGCAAGGACTGAAGCTTTCTTT